This is a list of T cell receptor beta chains from one sample in a study of cytomegalovirus exposure and HLA in healthy donors. The assay was immunoSEQ multiplex PCR, and TCRdb's table has in-frame clones only and misses some. The table records 100,000 to 150,000 clones, roughly 89% of them present only once. Sequenced input: PBMCs. Receptors originate from a woman between 18 and 29 years old in good health and CMV-seronegative. The CDR3 runs from the conserved cysteine through the conserved F or W. Each record gives: V gene, J gene, clone size, D gene, CDR3 protein. D genes are given only for firm matches. Not all rows give a size; the values are once, few, many and, for expanded clones, a class.

TRBV9,TRBJ2-1,.,TRBD2,CASSAGTSGYNEQFF
TRBV15,TRBJ1-6,.,TRBD1,CATSGQGYDSPLHF
TRBV6-1,TRBJ2-3,.,.,CASGEFIQADTQYF
TRBV15,TRBJ1-2,.,.,CATSRDHRGLDNYGYTF
TRBV7-8,TRBJ2-3,.,TRBD2,CASLAGGTDTQYF
TRBV27,TRBJ2-7,.,.,CASSAYRDSYEQYF
TRBV15,TRBJ2-1,.,.,CATSRENTYNEQFF
TRBV4-1,TRBJ1-5,.,.,CASSQLAGEPQHF
TRBV27,TRBJ1-2,.,.,CASSLLPDGGDGYTF
TRBV6-6,TRBJ1-5,few,TRBD1,CASSYQQGMASQPQHF
TRBV7-8,TRBJ1-4,.,.,CASSYPTDNPTNEKLFF
TRBV7-9,TRBJ2-7,.,TRBD1,CASSLFDRDYEQYF
TRBV27,TRBJ1-5,.,.,CASSSRQGYQPQHF
TRBV27,TRBJ2-1,.,.,CASSLSSYSSSYNEQFF
TRBV6-6,TRBJ2-7,.,.,CASSYANRVFAYEQYF
TRBV4-1,TRBJ2-5,.,.,CASSQGPESPETQYF
TRBV2,TRBJ1-5,.,TRBD1,CASRDRDSRPQHF
TRBV28,TRBJ2-7,.,.,CASRLTGPPSYEQYF
TRBV21-1,TRBJ2-5,.,.,CASSWVLPTPGLAGLQETQYF
TRBV9,TRBJ1-2,.,TRBD1,CASSDKQGRYGYTF
TRBV7-2,TRBJ2-1,.,TRBD2,CASSLGSGGPLYREQFF
TRBV9,TRBJ2-7,.,TRBD1,CASPGQGIKQGLMEQYF
TRBV2,TRBJ2-2,.,TRBD1,CASRDRGPGELFF
TRBV6-1,TRBJ2-1,.,TRBD1,CASSESNRGSYNEQFF
TRBV15,TRBJ2-5,.,TRBD1,CATSIRDRGETQYF
TRBV6-6,TRBJ1-4,.,TRBD1,CASSDSGQAIGEKLFF
TRBV7-2,TRBJ1-5,.,.,CASRRYHARAWQPQHF
TRBV7-3,TRBJ1-1,.,.,CASSPMRSNTEAFF
TRBV6-5,TRBJ1-5,.,TRBD1,CASSTYRGSNQPQHF
TRBV6-1,TRBJ2-3,.,.,CASRGDTQYF
TRBV9,TRBJ2-2,.,TRBD2,CASSAQSGGASTGELFF
TRBV5-1,TRBJ1-2,.,TRBD1,CASSLPSGTGSGYTF
TRBV5-1,TRBJ1-2,.,TRBD1,CASSFGTGNYGYTF
TRBV5-1,TRBJ2-7,few,TRBD2,CASSPSTSGTYEQYF
TRBV5-1,TRBJ2-2,.,TRBD1,CASSLDRGTNTGELFF
TRBV4-1,TRBJ2-3,.,TRBD2,CASSRTSGGVRDTQYF
TRBV7-3,TRBJ2-3,.,.,CASSLSSNTDTQYF
TRBV6-5,TRBJ1-4,.,.,CASSYSPLSRGEKLFF
TRBV6-6,TRBJ1-5,.,TRBD1,CASSPGQGAVDQPQHF
TRBV18,TRBJ2-4,.,.,CASSPQDRGKNIQYF
TRBV19,TRBJ2-7,.,.,CASSIGQGNEQYF
TRBV5-8,TRBJ2-3,.,TRBD1,CASSLVAGGTDTQYF
TRBV10-2,TRBJ2-4,.,.,CASSENSNIQYF
TRBV11-2,TRBJ1-1,.,.,CASSRQSNTEAFF
TRBV25-1,TRBJ2-5,.,.,CASSPRTVLELVETQYF
TRBV19,TRBJ1-5,.,.,CASNLEGNGNQPQHF
TRBV5-1,TRBJ2-1,.,.,CVSSLGPDLYNEQFF
TRBV7-9,TRBJ2-1,.,TRBD2,CASSLPKTGGTNEQFF
TRBV19,TRBJ1-2,few,.,CASTTGGGGYGYTF